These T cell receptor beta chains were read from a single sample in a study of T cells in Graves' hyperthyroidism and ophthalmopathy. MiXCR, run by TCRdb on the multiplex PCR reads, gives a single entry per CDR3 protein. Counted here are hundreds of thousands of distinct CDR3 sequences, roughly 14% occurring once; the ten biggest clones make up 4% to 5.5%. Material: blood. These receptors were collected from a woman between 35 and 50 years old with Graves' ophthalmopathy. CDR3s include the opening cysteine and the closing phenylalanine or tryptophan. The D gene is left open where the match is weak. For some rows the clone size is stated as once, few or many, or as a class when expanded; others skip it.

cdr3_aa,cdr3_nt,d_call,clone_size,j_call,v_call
CASRGDHNQPQHF,TGTGCCAGCAGGGGGGATCATAATCAGCCCCAGCATTTT,.,many,TRBJ1-5,TRBV2
CASRTRVEGSDGYTF,TGTGCCAGCAGAACCCGAGTTGAGGGCTCGGATGGCTACACCTTC,.,.,TRBJ1-2,TRBV13
CASAADRGGAGGEQYF,TGTGCCAGCGCCGCGGACAGGGGAGGAGCGGGAGGCGAGCAGTACTTC,.,.,TRBJ2-7,TRBV27
CATQQGLNTEAFF,TGTGCCACACAACAGGGGTTGAACACTGAAGCTTTCTTT,TRBD1,.,TRBJ1-1,TRBV11-2
CASSHFSFGGSLYEQYF,TGCGCCAGCAGCCATTTTTCGTTCGGGGGGTCCCTTTACGAGCAGTACTTC,TRBD2,.,TRBJ2-7,TRBV4-1
CSAREGGSNYGYTF,TGCAGTGCTAGAGAAGGCGGGAGTAACTATGGCTACACCTTC,.,.,TRBJ1-2,TRBV20-1
CAWKVGRGLADETQYF,TGTGCCTGGAAAGTTGGGCGGGGACTAGCTGACGAGACCCAGTACTTC,TRBD2,few,TRBJ2-5,TRBV30
CASSEQGRIREQYF,TGTGCCAGCAGTGAACAGGGTCGGATACGCGAGCAGTACTTC,.,.,TRBJ2-7,TRBV25-1
CASIQTGSNQPQHF,TGTGCCAGCATTCAGACAGGTAGCAATCAGCCCCAGCATTTT,.,many,TRBJ1-5,TRBV6-1
CASTDGVQPQHF,TGTGCCAGCACTGATGGAGTTCAGCCCCAGCATTTT,.,many,TRBJ1-5,TRBV6-1
CASSQDWTSGRMETQYF,TGTGCCAGCAGCCAAGATTGGACTAGCGGGAGGATGGAGACCCAGTACTTC,TRBD2,many,TRBJ2-5,TRBV4-2
CASKDGLEQYF,TGTGCCAGTAAGGATGGTCTCGAGCAGTACTTC,.,many,TRBJ2-7,TRBV19
CASSGIGGYTGELFF,TGTGCCAGCAGCGGAATTGGCGGCTACACCGGGGAGCTGTTTTTT,.,few,TRBJ2-2,TRBV25-1
CASSSPTGAYEQYF,TGTGCCAGCAGTTCCCCGACAGGAGCCTACGAGCAGTACTTC,.,many,TRBJ2-7,TRBV6-5
CASSPQGLPEAFF,TGTGCCAGCAGTCCACAGGGGCTCCCTGAAGCTTTCTTT,TRBD1,.,TRBJ1-1,TRBV27
CASSKTGGEQYF,TGTGCCAGCAGCAAGACAGGGGGCGAGCAGTACTTC,TRBD1,many,TRBJ2-7,TRBV12-3/TRBV12-4
CAWGTGGDEQFF,TGTGCCTGGGGGACTGGGGGCGATGAGCAGTTCTTC,.,.,TRBJ2-1,TRBV30
CSARTKFPGQNTEAFF,TGCAGTGCTAGAACAAAATTCCCGGGGCAGAACACTGAAGCTTTCTTT,.,.,TRBJ1-1,TRBV20-1